This record covers a single TCR beta chain. Its antigen is unknown. TCRdb reprocessed the 5' RACE reads via MiXCR and lists one record per CDR3 protein. The table lists roughly 250,000 distinct CDR3 sequences, 8% to 9.5% of them singletons, with over 6.5% in the top ten. This entry is derived from a study of CD8 T cells in ankylosing spondylitis. V was clipped by 11 bases and J by 1 base, with 17 bases between them. CDR3 size: 14 residues. CDR1 and CDR2 from the germline V gene are LNHDA and SQIVND (reference sequence). Study outcomes and limitations: There was reportedly significant enrichment of clones that were disease-linked in matched ankylosing spondylitis synovial fluid.

V and J are TRBV19 and TRBJ2-5; D remains unclear. This clonotype was sampled from a male donor with ankylosing spondylitis or in good health (not recorded which). What was sequenced was blood, either unsorted or a sorted T cell fraction (not recorded which). CDR3 sequence reads: CAWERRPFQETQYF. CDR3 coding DNA: TGTGCCTGGGAAAGGCGGCCTTTCCAAGAGACCCAGTACTTC.